The sequence of this TCR beta chain was determined in a study of blood T cell repertoires in COVID-19. Study-level background: COVID-19 samples collected from the United States, Italy and Spain covered acute and convalescent phases. From T cells, B-cell-depleted T cells, or PBMCs came the material, which was cDNA or gDNA.

Libraries were prepared by immunoSEQ multiplex PCR; TCRdb keeps only in-frame clonotypes and omits some of them. Altogether roughly 220,000 clones are present, roughly 84% being singletons, with the ten largest covering approximately 7.3%. The germline gives CDR1 LGHDT, CDR2 YNNKEL (reference sequence). The ends lost 0 bases at V and 10 bases at J; junction bases unmatched: 6. The CDR3 length is 15 residues. Which cohort a participant joined came from the clinical history participants gave. The source material was PBMCs or T cells enriched from blood (not recorded which). The clonotype originates from a woman aged 40-49 years who had recovered from COVID-19. V gene TRBV3-1 (or the pseudogene TRBV3-2) combines with J gene TRBJ1-6, with 7 bases identical to TRBD1. Here the CDR3 reads CASSQDFRGNSPLHF. The CDR3 DNA is TGTGCCAGCAGCCAAGATTTCAGGGGGAACTCACCCCTCCACTTT.